A single sample is the source of the 8 T cell receptor beta chains below, sequenced in a study of monozygotic twins with cystic fibrosis. Clones were read by immunoSEQ multiplex PCR, and TCRdb kept only the in-frame ones, dropping some. Altogether approximately 13,000 clones are present, roughly nine tenths being singletons, with the ten largest covering approximately 0.7%. The sample comprised blood. All receptors come from a boy aged 5-17 years with cystic fibrosis.

The chain joins TRBV2 to TRBJ2-3; TRBD1 matches 7 bases. CDR1 and CDR2 (germline): SNHLY, FYNNEI. The V segment lost 7 bases and the J segment 1 base; nucleotides outside the gene matches: 11. This CDR3 is 16 amino acids long. CDR3 DNA sequence: TGTGCCAGCACTCCCCCGCCGGGACAGCGCACAGATACGCAGTATTTT. Its protein product is CASTPPPGQRTDTQYF. Complete variable domain (other parts from reference TRBV2 and TRBJ2-3): EPEVTQTPSHQVTQMGQEVILRCVPISNHLYFYWYRQILGQKVEFLVSFYNNEISEKSEIFDDQFSVERPDGSNFTLKIRSTKLEDSAMYFCASTPPPGQRTDTQYFGPGTRLTVL.

This clone has a handful of counts. The gene calls are TRBV5-5 and TRBJ1-1; 7 bases match TRBD1. The CDR3 consists of 14 residues. The ends lost 2 bases at V and 1 base at J; junction bases unmatched: 2. Germline loops: CDR1 SGHKS, CDR2 YYEKEE (reference sequence). The CDR3 DNA sequence: TGTGCCAGCAGCTTTGCAGGGGGGAACACTGAAGCTTTCTTT. Encoded protein: CASSFAGGNTEAFF.

This rearrangement joins TRBV9 to TRBJ1-2; D might be TRBD1 (5 bases). Per the germline V gene, CDR1 is SGDLS and CDR2 is YYNGEE. The CDR3 sequence is 16 residues long. V was shortened by 6 bases and J by 3 bases, with 21 bases between the two germline ends. For the CDR3, the DNA is TGTGCCAGCACCCCTACTATTGGGGGACTTCACTATGGCTACACCTTC. Protein product: CASTPTIGGLHYGYTF. Looking up the rest from reference TRBV9 and TRBJ1-2 gives the full variable domain: DSGVTQTPKHLITATGQRVTLRCSPRSGDLSVYWYQQSLDQGLQFLIQYYNGEERAKGNILERFSAQQFPDLHSELNLSSLELGDSALYFCASTPTIGGLHYGYTFGSGTRLTVV.

The J gene is TRBJ1-3, the V gene TRBV11-2; the D gene is possibly TRBD1 (6 bases). V was pared by 3 bases and J by 3 bases, with 9 bases between. Per germline, CDR1 SGHAT and CDR2 FQNNGV. This CDR3 spans 14 amino acids. The CDR3 region is CASSLEGDGNTIYF. Here the CDR3 DNA reads TGTGCCAGCAGCTTGGAGGGGGATGGAAACACCATATATTTT.

This clone was seen a single time. The chain recombines TRBV14 with TRBJ2-1, with D perhaps matching TRBD1 (5 bases). The CDR3 length is 15 residues. The V gene lost 2 bases and the J gene lost 1 base, with 9 bases spanning the gap. CDR1 SGHDN and CDR2 FVKESK come from the germline V gene. The CDR3 DNA reads as TGTGCCAGCAGCCAAAAACAGGAGTCCTACAATGAGCAGTTCTTC. This translates into CASSQKQESYNEQFF.

The V and J genes are TRBV2 and TRBJ1-2; D gene unclear. V shed 1 base and J shed 4 bases, with 19 bases lying between them. The length of the CDR3 is 17 residues. CDR1 and CDR2 from the germline V gene are SNHLY and FYNNEI. CDR3 region: CASSEGSPRLTLYGYTF. The CDR3 DNA is TGTGCCAGCAGTGAAGGATCCCCCAGGTTGACTCTCTATGGCTACACCTTC.

This sequence joins TRBV4-1 and TRBJ1-3; D not resolved. Per germline, CDR1 MGHRA and CDR2 YSYEKL. The V gene lost 0 bases and the J gene lost 1 base, with 19 bases spanning the gap. The CDR3 is made up of 19 amino acids. CDR3 nucleotides: TGCGCCAGCAGCCAAGATCACGGGCCGGGAGTGGCTTCTGGAAACACCATATATTTT. The encoded protein is CASSQDHGPGVASGNTIYF.

The rearrangement links TRBV28 to TRBJ1-2, with 8 nucleotides matching TRBD1. This CDR3 is built from 17 residues. V lost 8 bases to trimming and J lost 4 bases; unmatched junction nucleotides: 18. Per germline, CDR1 MDHEN and CDR2 SYDVKM. Written as DNA, the CDR3 is TGTGCCAGCCTTGGGAGACAGGGGCCGTATGCTTCCTATGGCTACACCTTC. Protein sequence: CASLGRQGPYASYGYTF.